This T cell receptor beta chain is drawn from a study of metastatic and nonmetastatic thyroid tumors. Across the whole study: Repertoire comparisons spanned blood and tumor or nodule tissue from malignant and benign thyroid patients. Study-wide results and limits: For both blood and tumor, malignant thyroid tumors reportedly showed significantly higher TCR beta diversity than benign nodules did.

Each patient came to thyroid surgery without any prior treatment (of any kind). This CDR3 contains 17 residues. In germline, CDR1 is PRHDT, CDR2 FYEKMQ (reference sequence). V lost 5 bases and J lost 6; bases outside the gene matches: 15. This clone was seen at least ten times. Its antigen is undetermined. Per the original data handling: Using the CDR3 differences seen across clinicopathological groups, the authors built a distant-metastasis classifier for papillary thyroid cancer, which was meant to discriminate distant-metastatic patients. TCRdb reanalyzed the PCR reads with MiXCR. TCRdb, not the original authors, processed these V and J calls. The sample lists tens of thousands of clones, roughly 21% occurring once.

The material sequenced was blood. This clonotype was sampled from a female donor with papillary thyroid cancer or a benign thyroid nodule (not recorded which). Some clones in this sample may be carry-over from other donors' samples. The genes are TRBV13 and TRBJ2-2, with TRBD1 matching 7 bases. The CDR3 reads CASSQAGLGGASGELFF. The CDR3 coding sequence is TGTGCCAGCAGCCAGGCGGGTCTAGGGGGCGCTTCCGGGGAGCTGTTTTTT.